This passage covers 4 T cell receptor beta chains from one sample sequenced in a study of human T cells and chemical hapten exposure. Time point specified: patch test 1, 2 weeks after DPC sensitization. As for treatment: therapeutic diphenylcyclopropenone sensitization with weekly scalp DPC. MiXCR, applied by TCRdb to the RACE reads, yields one record per CDR3 protein. The sample lists about 340,000 distinct CDR3 sequences; under 8% were seen once. The specimen comprised whole blood, sampled in connection with sensitization to the hapten diphenylcyclopropenone (DPC). Receptors originate from a young woman with alopecia areata. Some clones in this sample may be carry-over from other donors' samples.

In this sample, this clonotype turned up many times. The V and J genes are TRBV10-2 and TRBJ2-6; 11 bases agree with TRBD1. Germline assignment: CDR1 WSHSY and CDR2 SAAADI. CDR3 length: 19 amino acids. Germline trimming cut 1 base from V and 0 bases from J; bases unmatched to any gene: 5. CDR3 loop: CASSELVGTGGSGANVLTF. As DNA, the CDR3 is TGCGCCAGCAGTGAGTTGGTCGGGACAGGGGGCTCTGGGGCCAACGTCCTGACTTTC.

The V gene is TRBV6-5, the J gene TRBJ2-1, with a possible D match to TRBD1 (6 bases). Germline V gene sequence: CDR1 MNHEY, CDR2 SVGAGI. The CDR3 spans 17 residues. V lost 0 bases to trimming and J lost 2 bases, with 14 bases between them. The CDR3 DNA follows: TGTGCCAGCAGTTACTCGTCAGGGGAGTATCCCTACAATGAGCAGTTCTTC. It is translated as CASSYSSGEYPYNEQFF.

This CDR3 reads CASSLAGFGEKLFF. CDR3 DNA: TGTGCCAGCAGCTTAGCAGGGTTCGGTGAAAAACTGTTTTTT. V usage is TRBV7-2 and J usage is TRBJ1-4; no firm D call. The CDR3 has 14 residues. The germline CDR1 and CDR2 sequences are SGHTA and FQGNSA. Trimming took 0 bases from V and 7 from J, leaving 9 bases between them.

This chain uses TRBV5-4 with TRBJ2-1; 8 bases map to TRBD1. The CDR3 has 13 residues. Germline CDR1 is SGHNT and CDR2 is YYREEE (reference sequence). V lost 5 bases to trimming and J lost 9 bases; unmatched junction nucleotides: 7. Written as DNA, the CDR3 is TGTGCCAGCAGTTTATCAGGGGGCTCTGAGCAGTTCTTC. It is translated as CASSLSGGSEQFF.